These 10 T cell receptor beta chains were sequenced from one sample in a study of T cells in localized non-small cell lung cancer. Assay used: immunoSEQ multiplex PCR; TCRdb lists only in-frame clones, some missing. The table lists some 3,500 clones, about 26% of them singletons, with around 9.8% in the top ten. Material: lung tumor tissue, obtained before any cancer treatment. These receptors all come from a male donor aged 60 or over with stage I lung adenocarcinoma.

This chain connects TRBV7-2 to TRBJ1-1; no reliable D call. Germline assignment: CDR1 SGHTA and CDR2 FQGNSA. V was clipped by 3 bases and J by 14 bases, with 19 bases between them. The CDR3 totals 13 residues. DNA of the CDR3: TGTGCCAGCAGCTTTGAGCGGGGTCTCTATCTGTTCTTT. Amino acid sequence: CASSFERGLYLFF. Complete variable domain (other parts from reference TRBV7-2 and TRBJ1-1): GAGVSQSPSNKVTEKGKDVELRCDPISGHTALYWYRQSLGQGLEFLIYFQGNSAPDKSGLPSDRFSAERTGGSVSTLTIQRTQQEDSAVYLCASSFERGLYLFFGQGTRLTVV.

The J gene is TRBJ2-6, the V gene TRBV28; D is unresolved. The germline V and J ends were trimmed by 4 bases and 0 bases, with 7 bases remaining between them. Germline values: CDR1 MDHEN, CDR2 SYDVKM. The CDR3 sequence is 15 residues long. The CDR3 DNA follows: TGTGCCAGCAGTTACGGCCTCTCTGGGGCCAACGTCCTGACTTTC. Its protein is CASSYGLSGANVLTF. The entire variable domain, with the rest obtained from reference TRBV28 and TRBJ2-6, is as follows: DVKVTQSSRYLVKRTGEKVFLECVQDMDHENMFWYRQDPGLGLRLIYFSYDVKMKEKGDIPEGYSVSREKKERFSLILESASTNQTSMYLCASSYGLSGANVLTFGAGSRLTVL.

The chain employs TRBV6-8 and TRBJ1-6; possible D gene TRBD1, 5 bases. The CDR3 loop spans 14 amino acids. The ends were cut back, 2 bases at V and 9 bases at J, with 11 bases in the middle. CDR1 and CDR2 from the germline V gene are MNHGY and SAAAGT. The DNA of the CDR3 is TGTGCCAGCAGTTACGGGGGTCCGGGTTCACCCCTCCACTTT. This gives the protein CASSYGGPGSPLHF.

The CDR3 sequence is CASSLTGTGVEAFF. The CDR3 DNA reads TGCGCCAGCAGCTTGACCGGGACGGGAGTTGAAGCTTTCTTT. This chain uses TRBV5-1 with TRBJ1-1, with D possibly matching TRBD1 (5 bases). CDR1 and CDR2 from the germline V gene are SGHRS and YFSETQ. CDR3 size: 14 residues. Trimming pared 1 base from V and 7 bases from J, leaving 14 bases between.

This clone was counted only a few times. Relative to the germline gene, one junction end is altered; a read error may explain this. The genes are TRBV30 and TRBJ2-1; D possibly corresponds to TRBD2 (7 bases). The CDR3 extends over 11 amino acids. CDR1 is GTSNPN and CDR2 is SVGIG in the germline V gene (reference sequence). CDR3 sequence reads: CAWSPRGGQLF. For the CDR3, the DNA is TGTGCCTGGAGTCCTAGGGGGGGGCAGCTCTTC.

The chain has TRBV6-8 and TRBJ1-2; D is possibly TRBD1 (6 bases). V gave up 0 bases and J gave up 8 bases, with 13 bases separating them. CDR1 is MNHGY and CDR2 is SAAAGT in the germline V gene. The CDR3 extends over 14 amino acids. In DNA form, the CDR3 reads TGTGCCAGCAGTTACTCGAAAACAGGGATGGGCTACACCTTC. As protein: CASSYSKTGMGYTF.

This chain uses TRBV29-1 with TRBJ1-4; D is possibly TRBD1 (5 bases). This CDR3 comprises 13 residues. Germline V gene data show CDR1 as SQVTM and CDR2 as ANQGSEA. Deletions cut 4 bases from V and 7 bases from J, with 13 bases between. Written as DNA, the CDR3 is TGCAGCGTTGGAAGGGGCGAGGGTGAAAAACTGTTTTTT. Amino acid sequence: CSVGRGEGEKLFF. Together with reference TRBV29-1 and TRBJ1-4, the CDR3 gives the full variable domain: SAVISQKPSRDICQRGTSLTIQCQVDSQVTMMFWYRQQPGQSLTLIATANQGSEATYESGFVIDKFPISRPNLTFSTLTVSNMSPEDSSIYLCSVGRGEGEKLFFGSGTQLSVL.

The J gene is TRBJ2-7, the V gene TRBV19; TRBD1 agrees at 10 bases. The CDR3 covers 14 residues. Trimming cost V 8 bases and J 1 base; bases outside gene matches: 5. Germline V gene lookup returns CDR1 LNHDA and CDR2 SQIVND (reference sequence). The CDR3 protein is CASSRDRGSYEQYF. For the CDR3, the DNA is TGTGCCAGTTCCAGGGACAGGGGATCCTACGAGCAGTACTTC.

The chain joins TRBV6-8 to TRBJ1-5; a possible D gene is TRBD1 (6 bases). The V end was cut by 2 bases, the J end by 11 bases, with 13 bases between. Germline assignment: CDR1 MNHGY and CDR2 SAAAGT. This CDR3 is 13 amino acids long. The CDR3 coding sequence is TGTGCCAGCAGTTACGCTTCAGGGGATTCCCAGCATTTT. Encoded protein: CASSYASGDSQHF.

The J gene is TRBJ1-5, the V gene TRBV6-8, with 7 bases fitting TRBD1. Germline lookup yields CDR1 MNHGY and CDR2 SAAAGT. This CDR3 is built from 16 residues. V lost 2 bases to trimming and J lost 5 bases; unmatched junction nucleotides: 9. This CDR3 is CASSYVGQVRDQPQHF. DNA for the CDR3: TGTGCCAGCAGTTACGTTGGACAGGTTAGGGATCAGCCCCAGCATTTT.